The sequence of this T cell receptor (beta chain) was determined in a study of T-cell memory formation after mild COVID-19. 5'RACE primed from the constant segment yielded TCR alpha and TCR beta cDNA libraries bearing sample barcodes and UMIs. Via MiXCR, TCRdb re-called the 5' RACE reads, giving one row per CDR3 protein. The data show around 150,000 distinct CDR3 sequences, roughly 11% seen once. Findings and limits, study-wide: CD4+ bias marked clones expanding day 15 to 37, unlike balanced contracting clones.

This clonotype was found a few times. Its cognate antigen is unknown. The sample consisted of PBMCs or a T cell subset sorted from them (not recorded which). The receptor was isolated from a man between 18 and 29 years old who had mild COVID-19 (a few samples of this study predate the infection). Cell type and time point are not known.

CDR3 sequence: CASSPGSDPAYEQYF. In nucleotides, the CDR3 is TGCGCCAGCAGCCCAGGGTCGGACCCAGCCTACGAGCAGTACTTC. The chain employs TRBV5-1 and TRBJ2-7; weak D call: TRBD1 (5 bases). V was clipped by 4 bases and J by 2 bases, with 16 bases between them. The germline V gene has CDR1 SGHRS and CDR2 YFSETQ. The CDR3 has 15 residues.